The entry below gives a single T cell receptor (beta chain) sequence along with its context. This specimen comes from a study of T cells in localized non-small cell lung cancer. CDR1 is KGHSY and CDR2 is FQNENV in the germline V gene. The CDR3 runs to 16 residues. The V gene lost 1 base and the J gene lost 4 bases, with 15 bases spanning the gap. Sequenced by immunoSEQ multiplex PCR; TCRdb stores in-frame clones only, minus some. The table records about 40,000 clones, 75% to 90% of them present only once. The receptor's source is a man aged 40 to 70 with stage I lung adenocarcinoma. The chain is built from TRBV16 and TRBJ2-3; D is perhaps TRBD2 (6 bases). The specimen was peripheral blood, collected before any cancer treatment. The CDR3 DNA sequence: TGTGCCAGCAGCCAATGGGCGGGATGGAGCGCAGATACGCAGTATTTT. Encoded protein: CASSQWAGWSADTQYF. Combining the CDR3 with reference TRBV16 and TRBJ2-3 gives the whole variable domain GEEVAQTPKHLVRGEGQKAKLYCAPIKGHSYVFWYQQVLKNEFKFLISFQNENVFDETGMPKERFSAKCLPNSPCSLEIQATKLEDSAVYFCASSQWAGWSADTQYFGPGTRLTVL.